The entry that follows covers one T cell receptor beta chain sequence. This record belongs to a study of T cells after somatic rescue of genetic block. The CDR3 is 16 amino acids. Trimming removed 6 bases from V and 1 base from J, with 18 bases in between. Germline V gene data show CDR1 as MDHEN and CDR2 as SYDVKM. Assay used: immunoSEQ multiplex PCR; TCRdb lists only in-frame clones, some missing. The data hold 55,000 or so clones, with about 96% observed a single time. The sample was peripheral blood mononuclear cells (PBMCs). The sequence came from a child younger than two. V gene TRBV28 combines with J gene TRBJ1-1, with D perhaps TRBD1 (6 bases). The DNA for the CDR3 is TGTGCCAGCAGGCAACCCCCGGGGGCTGGGAACACTGAAGCTTTCTTT. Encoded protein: CASRQPPGAGNTEAFF.